This TCR beta chain is drawn from a study of shared clonotypes between healthy human individuals. Overall study: CD4 naive and CD4 memory each took three plates per donor, while CD8 naive took two and CD8 memory one.

General study points: In general, naive subsets displayed greater estimated richness than memory subsets did.

There are a few counts of this clone. Its antigen is as yet unknown. CD8 cells regarded as naive lacked CD45RO, were positively chosen for CCR7, and omitted terminally differentiated effector memory CD45RA+ cells. The CDR3 length is 14 residues. In germline, CDR1 is MNHEY, CDR2 SMNVEV (reference sequence). The V end lost 4 bases, the J end lost 6 bases, and 13 bases lay between the germline ends. An assay was performed, and its level was deep. Researchers divided each subset's genomic DNA evenly across several immunoSEQ plates. Libraries were prepared by immunoSEQ multiplex PCR; TCRdb keeps only in-frame clonotypes and omits some of them. The table lists millions of clones, around 93% of them singletons, with more than 1.5% in the top ten.

The sample taken for sequencing was naive CD8+ T cells from PBMCs. The genes are TRBV27 and TRBJ1-5, with D possibly TRBD1 on 6 matching bases. The TCR sequence derives from a man between 18 and 29 years old in good health. Some clones in this sample may be carry-over from other donors' samples. The CDR3 DNA sequence: TGTGCCAGCAGTTCACAGGGCTTTGGTCAGCCCCAGCATTTT. The encoded protein is CASSSQGFGQPQHF.